The rows below give T cell receptor beta chains drawn from one sample of a study of cytomegalovirus exposure and HLA in healthy donors. Assay used: immunoSEQ multiplex PCR; TCRdb lists only in-frame clones, some missing. The sample lists approximately 180,000 clones, 75% to 85% occurring once. Sequencing was performed on PBMCs. The receptors here all came from a man aged 25 to 45 in good health and CMV-seropositive. Both conserved end residues are part of each CDR3. D genes are given only for firm matches. Size values are once, few and many counts, or a class for expanded clones, and some rows have none.

V	J	size	D	CDR3	DNA
TRBV5-4	TRBJ2-7	-	TRBD1	CASRATGGPYEQYF	TGTGCCAGCAGGGCGACAGGGGGCCCCTACGAGCAGTACTTC
TRBV5-4	TRBJ1-4	-	-	CASSLRGIPNEKLFF	TGTGCCAGCAGCTTGAGGGGTATCCCCAATGAAAAACTGTTTTTT
TRBV29-1	TRBJ1-2	-	-	CSVVALDSNYGYTF	TGCAGCGTTGTGGCTTTGGACAGCAACTATGGCTACACCTTC
TRBV9	TRBJ1-2	once	TRBD1	CASTPDPGQAYGYTF	TGTGCCAGCACCCCGGACCCGGGACAGGCCTATGGCTACACCTTC
TRBV7-9	TRBJ1-1	-	TRBD1	CSSSHRGLEAFF	TGTTCCAGCAGTCACAGGGGCCTTGAAGCTTTCTTT
TRBV10-3	TRBJ1-4	-	TRBD1	CAISEPGTGGAKLFF	TGTGCCATCAGTGAGCCCGGGACAGGGGGCGCAAAACTGTTTTTT
TRBV28	TRBJ1-1	-	TRBD1	CASSRTGLTEAFF	TGTGCCAGCAGTCGGACAGGGCTTACTGAAGCTTTCTTT
TRBV5-6	TRBJ2-3	-	TRBD2	CASSGIGLAPNTDTQYF	TGTGCCAGCAGCGGGATAGGACTAGCCCCTAACACAGATACGCAGTATTTT
TRBV10-1	TRBJ2-1	-	TRBD1	CASSEVGTGGTHEQFF	TGCGCCAGCAGTGAAGTTGGGACAGGGGGAACCCATGAGCAGTTCTTC
TRBV7-9	TRBJ2-2	-	-	CASSPQDSKNTGELFF	TGTGCCAGCAGCCCACAGGACAGCAAAAACACCGGGGAGCTGTTTTTT
TRBV7-9	TRBJ1-1	-	-	CASSIGADNNGRTEAFF	TGTGCCAGCAGCATTGGGGCAGACAACAACGGACGAACTGAAGCTTTCTTT
TRBV30	TRBJ2-7	-	TRBD2	CAWSSGLTSQYF	TGTGCCTGGTCTAGCGGGCTTACGTCGCAGTACTTC
TRBV7-9	TRBJ1-1	-	-	CASSLVNTEAFF	TGTGCCAGCAGCCTAGTAAACACTGAAGCTTTCTTT
TRBV7-2	TRBJ1-3	-	-	CASSLFQGGSGNTIYF	TGTGCCAGCAGCTTATTTCAGGGAGGCTCTGGAAACACCATATATTTT
TRBV29-1	TRBJ1-6	once	-	CSVRVTYNSPLHF	TGCAGCGTTCGGGTGACCTATAATTCACCCCTCCACTTT
TRBV10-1	TRBJ2-7	-	-	CASSEGGAMDEQYF	TGCGCCAGCAGTGAAGGGGGGGCCATGGACGAGCAGTACTTC
TRBV30	TRBJ1-4	-	-	CAWTARGGRANEKLFF	TGTGCCTGGACCGCTAGGGGAGGGAGGGCTAATGAAAAACTGTTTTTT
TRBV19	TRBJ1-3	-	TRBD1	CASSIRTGGSSGNTIYF	TGTGCCAGTAGTATCCGGACAGGGGGATCGTCTGGAAACACCATATATTTT
TRBV5-4	TRBJ2-1	-	-	CASSFTATSYNEQFF	TGTGCCAGCAGCTTCACAGCCACTAGCTACAATGAGCAGTTCTTC
TRBV9	TRBJ2-7	-	-	CASSPHRGHPYEQYF	TGTGCCAGCAGCCCTCATCGGGGACATCCTTACGAGCAGTACTTC
TRBV7-3	TRBJ2-7	few	TRBD2	CASSRLWREIVDEQYF	TGTGCCAGCAGTCGCCTTTGGCGGGAGATTGTCGACGAGCAGTACTTC
TRBV2	TRBJ1-1	-	-	CASIGHTNTEAFF	TGTGCCAGCATTGGACACACGAACACTGAAGCTTTCTTT
TRBV5-6	TRBJ1-2	few	TRBD1	CASTRTGFDGYTF	TGTGCCAGCACCAGGACAGGGTTTGATGGCTACACCTTC
TRBV27	TRBJ1-1	-	-	CASRPRGGVTEAFF	TGTGCCAGCAGACCACGGGGAGGGGTGACTGAAGCTTTCTTT
TRBV7-9	TRBJ2-1	-	TRBD2	CASSQGLAGGIYNEQFF	TGTGCCAGCAGCCAGGGACTAGCGGGGGGGATCTACAATGAGCAGTTCTTC
TRBV27	TRBJ2-3	-	TRBD2	CASSNTLAGVSTDTQYF	TGTGCCAGCAGTAACACACTAGCGGGAGTTTCGACAGATACGCAGTATTTT
TRBV6-5	TRBJ1-2	once	TRBD1	CASREQGARSYTF	TGTGCCAGCAGAGAACAGGGGGCAAGGAGCTACACCTTC
TRBV10-3	TRBJ1-1	-	-	CAITNLNTEAFF	TGTGCCATCACCAACCTAAACACTGAAGCTTTCTTT
TRBV2	TRBJ2-4	once	TRBD1	CASRDPDRVRQYF	TGTGCCAGCAGGGATCCCGACAGGGTCCGGCAGTACTTC
TRBV30	TRBJ2-2	-	-	CAWSPNRGGGELFF	TGTGCCTGGAGTCCCAATCGAGGGGGCGGGGAGCTGTTTTTT
TRBV21-1	TRBJ2-7	few	-	CASSKQPGDKEYEQYF	TGTGCCAGCAGCAAACAACCAGGGGATAAGGAATACGAGCAGTACTTC
TRBV30	TRBJ2-3	-	-	CAWREGVADTQYF	TGTGCCTGGAGAGAGGGGGTTGCAGATACGCAGTATTTT
TRBV5-1	TRBJ2-3	-	-	CASSFKGSGDTQYF	TGCGCCAGCAGCTTTAAGGGGTCTGGAGATACGCAGTATTTT
TRBV19	TRBJ1-1	-	-	CASGTSEYTEAFF	TGTGCCAGTGGGACTAGTGAGTACACTGAAGCTTTCTTT
TRBV19	TRBJ1-2	-	TRBD1	CASSSNTGALNYGYTF	TGTGCCAGTAGTAGTAATACAGGGGCGCTTAACTATGGCTACACCTTC
TRBV28	TRBJ1-2	few	-	CASSSWGGGYTF	TGTGCCAGCAGTTCCTGGGGCGGTGGCTACACCTTC
TRBV5-1	TRBJ1-2	-	TRBD1	CASSVDRGLGGYTF	TGCGCCAGCAGCGTCGACAGGGGGTTGGGTGGCTACACCTTC
TRBV4-1	TRBJ2-4	once	TRBD1	CASSPGQVLAKNIQYF	TGCGCCAGCAGCCCGGGACAGGTACTAGCCAAAAACATTCAGTACTTC
TRBV10-3	TRBJ2-3	few	TRBD2	CAISAGGPVYTDTQYF	TGTGCCATCTCAGCGGGAGGGCCCGTATACACAGATACGCAGTATTTT
TRBV7-3	TRBJ2-2	-	TRBD2	CASSGTRGNGELFF	TGTGCCAGCAGTGGGACTAGAGGGAACGGGGAGCTGTTTTTT
TRBV5-6	TRBJ2-3	-	TRBD1	CASSARDRGSDTQYF	TGTGCCAGCAGCGCTAGGGACAGGGGGTCCGATACGCAGTATTTT
TRBV30	TRBJ2-5	once	TRBD2	CALGRAGDLQETQYF	TGTGCCCTCGGGAGGGCGGGAGACCTCCAAGAGACCCAGTACTTC
TRBV28	TRBJ2-7	-	TRBD1	CASSFRDRGPYEQYF	TGTGCCAGCAGTTTCCGGGACAGGGGCCCCTACGAGCAGTACTTC
TRBV5-1	TRBJ2-7	-	-	CASSLAQGSSYEQYF	TGCGCCAGCAGCTTGGCCCAAGGGAGCTCCTACGAGCAGTACTTC
TRBV11-3	TRBJ1-6	-	-	CASSFPDSPLHF	TGTGCCAGCAGCTTCCCCGATTCACCCCTCCACTTT
TRBV7-9	TRBJ2-3	-	TRBD2	CASSSGLAGVSDTQYF	TGTGCCAGCAGCTCGGGACTAGCGGGAGTATCAGATACGCAGTATTTT
TRBV7-9	TRBJ1-2	-	-	CASSLAGQDLYGYTF	TGTGCCAGCAGCTTAGCCGGACAAGACTTATATGGCTACACCTTC
TRBV25-1	TRBJ1-1	-	TRBD1	CASSLVDRGDTEAFF	TGTGCCAGCAGTCTAGTGGACAGGGGCGACACTGAAGCTTTCTTT
TRBV5-6	TRBJ2-7	-	TRBD1	CASSTKDRGAAYEQYF	TGTGCCAGCAGCACGAAGGACAGGGGGGCTGCCTACGAGCAGTACTTC
TRBV7-8	TRBJ1-1	-	-	CASSSPRGHTEAFF	TGTGCCAGCAGCTCGCCCAGGGGTCACACTGAAGCTTTCTTT